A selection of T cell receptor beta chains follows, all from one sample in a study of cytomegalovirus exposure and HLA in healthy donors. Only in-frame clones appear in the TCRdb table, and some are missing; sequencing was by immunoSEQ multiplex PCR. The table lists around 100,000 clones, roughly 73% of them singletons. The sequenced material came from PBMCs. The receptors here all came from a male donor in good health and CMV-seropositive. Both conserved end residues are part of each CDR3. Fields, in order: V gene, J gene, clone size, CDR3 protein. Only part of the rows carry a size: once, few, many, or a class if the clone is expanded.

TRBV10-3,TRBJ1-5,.,CAIRDRGNQPQHF
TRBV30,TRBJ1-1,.,CAWSWTGDWNTEAFF
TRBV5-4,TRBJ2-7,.,CASSLQGTYEQYF
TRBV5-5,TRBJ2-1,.,CASSLDSGRPGEQFF
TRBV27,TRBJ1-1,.,CASSLFTGSNTEAFF
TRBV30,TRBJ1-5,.,CAWREKGEGNQPQHF
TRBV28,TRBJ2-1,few,CASSNRQVEQFF
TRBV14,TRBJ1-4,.,CASSPERRSEKLFF
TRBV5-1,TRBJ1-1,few,CASSLNGVTEAFF
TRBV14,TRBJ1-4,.,CASRQGLDEKLFF
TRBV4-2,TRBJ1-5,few,CASSQGQGNQPQHF
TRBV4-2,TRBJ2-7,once,CASSQAGGVHEQYF
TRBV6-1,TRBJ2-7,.,CASSENGYEQYF
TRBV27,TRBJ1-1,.,CASSLRGQNTEAFF
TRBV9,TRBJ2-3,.,CASSVGGFGAGYTDTQYF
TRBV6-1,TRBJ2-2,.,CASSEYGLAGADRAGELFF
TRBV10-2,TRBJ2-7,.,CASSEATEQYF
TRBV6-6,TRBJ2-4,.,CASSYGLAGDKNIQYF
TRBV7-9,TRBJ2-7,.,CASSPGQRTYEQYF
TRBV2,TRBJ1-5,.,CASIKGLGDQPQHF
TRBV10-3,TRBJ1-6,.,CAITLDGTDNSPLHF
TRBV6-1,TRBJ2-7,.,CASSEYDRVMYEQYF
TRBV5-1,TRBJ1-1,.,CASSQPPPGTGGEAFF
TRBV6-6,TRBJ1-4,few,CASSYPGAIDEKLFF
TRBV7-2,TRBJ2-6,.,CASSARHSGANVLTF
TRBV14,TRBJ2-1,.,CASSQRPGQGTKSSYNEQFF
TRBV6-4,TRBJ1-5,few,CASSDRREDQPQHF
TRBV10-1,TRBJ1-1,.,CASRRKVAFF
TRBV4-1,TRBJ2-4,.,CASSQVIAGGPKNIQYF
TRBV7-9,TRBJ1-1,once,CASSLTPNTEAFF
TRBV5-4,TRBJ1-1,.,CASSTASVGRAAEAFF